This T cell receptor (beta chain) emerged from a study of blood T cell repertoires in COVID-19. Overall study context: Some COVID-19 samples were acute and others convalescent; all came from the United States, Italy and Spain. T cells, B-cell-depleted T cells, or PBMCs supplied cDNA or gDNA.

The CDR3 totals 22 residues. Trimming left V 8 bases short and J 0 bases short, with 35 bases between. The V gene's germline CDR1 is MNHEY and CDR2 SMNVEV (reference sequence). As handled by the study authors: Reference gene primer amplification gave nucleated cell count estimates. Using immunoSEQ multiplex PCR, the repertoire was profiled, and TCRdb retains in-frame clones only, with some absent. V and J calls and clone size are copied from that table; D and trimming were computed from the DNA. The table shows about 120,000 clones, with 75% to 90% occurring only once. Specimen: peripheral blood. The V call is TRBV27, the J call TRBJ1-3, with TRBD1 as a possible D gene (6 bases). The source of this sequence is a human donor with acute or convalescent COVID-19. The donor label of this sample is uncertain. CDR3 sequence: CASRKPRQVSKRPRLSGNTIYF. CDR3 DNA sequence: TGTGCCAGCCGAAAGCCCCGACAGGTTAGTAAGAGACCACGTCTCTCTGGAAACACCATATATTTT.